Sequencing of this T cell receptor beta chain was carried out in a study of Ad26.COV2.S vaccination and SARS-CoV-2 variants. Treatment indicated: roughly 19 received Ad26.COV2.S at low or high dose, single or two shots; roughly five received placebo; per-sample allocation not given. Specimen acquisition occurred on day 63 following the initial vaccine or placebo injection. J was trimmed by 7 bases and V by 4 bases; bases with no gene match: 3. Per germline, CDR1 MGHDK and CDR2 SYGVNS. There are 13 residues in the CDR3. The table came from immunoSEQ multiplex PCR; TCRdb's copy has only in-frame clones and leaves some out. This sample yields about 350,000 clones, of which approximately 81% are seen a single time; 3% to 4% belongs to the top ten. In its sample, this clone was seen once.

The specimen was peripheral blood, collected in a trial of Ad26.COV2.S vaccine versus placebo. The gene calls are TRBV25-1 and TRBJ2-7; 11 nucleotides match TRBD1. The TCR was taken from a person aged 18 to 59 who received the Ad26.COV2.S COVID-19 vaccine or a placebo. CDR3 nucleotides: TGTGCCAGCAGTGTGGACAGGGGGCTTGAGCAGTACTTC. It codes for CASSVDRGLEQYF.